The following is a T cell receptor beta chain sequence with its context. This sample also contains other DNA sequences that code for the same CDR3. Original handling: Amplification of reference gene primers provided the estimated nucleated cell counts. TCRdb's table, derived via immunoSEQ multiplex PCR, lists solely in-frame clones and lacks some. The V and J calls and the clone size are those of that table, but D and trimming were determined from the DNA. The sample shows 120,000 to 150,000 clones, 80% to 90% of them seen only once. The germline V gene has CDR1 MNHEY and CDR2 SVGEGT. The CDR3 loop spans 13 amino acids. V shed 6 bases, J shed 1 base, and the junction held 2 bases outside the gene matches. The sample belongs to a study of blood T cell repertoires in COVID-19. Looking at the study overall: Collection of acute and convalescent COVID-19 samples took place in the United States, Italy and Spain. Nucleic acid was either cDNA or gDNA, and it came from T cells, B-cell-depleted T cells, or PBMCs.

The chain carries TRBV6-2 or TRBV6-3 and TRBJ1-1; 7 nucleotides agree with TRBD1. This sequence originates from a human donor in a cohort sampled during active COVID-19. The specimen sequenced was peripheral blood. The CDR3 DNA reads TGTGCCAGCAGCCGGACAGGGAACACTGAAGCTTTCTTT. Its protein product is CASSRTGNTEAFF.